The 23 T cell receptor beta chains below all came from one sample that was sequenced in a study of blood T cell repertoires in COVID-19. Here immunoSEQ multiplex PCR was the method, and the copy in TCRdb shows in-frame clones only, minus some. The sample includes approximately 270,000 clones, under 85% of them seen just once. The sequenced sample consisted of peripheral blood. The receptors stem from a human donor with COVID-19, enrolled during active disease. The donor label of this sample is uncertain.

This rearrangement joins TRBV19 to TRBJ2-2; D remains ambiguous. This CDR3 region has 15 residues. Germline V lookup: CDR1 LNHDA, CDR2 SQIVND (reference sequence). Trimming took 5 bases from V and 2 from J, leaving 12 bases between them. CDR3 amino acids: CASSWASFNTGELFF. The CDR3 nucleotides read TGTGCCAGTAGTTGGGCCTCCTTTAACACCGGGGAGCTGTTTTTT.

As DNA, the CDR3 is TGTGCCTGGGGGGCGGCAAACACTGAAGCTTTCTTT. It is translated as CAWGAANTEAFF. The chain uses TRBV30 and TRBJ1-1; perhaps TRBD1 as D (5 bases). The CDR3 totals 12 residues. Germline V lookup: CDR1 GTSNPN, CDR2 SVGIG (reference sequence). Trimming removed 5 bases at V and 2 bases at J, with 9 bases between.

This sequence joins TRBV19 and TRBJ1-2, with no clear D. This CDR3 comprises 12 residues. Per germline, CDR1 LNHDA and CDR2 SQIVND (reference sequence). V was shortened by 9 bases and J by 3 bases, with 11 bases between the two germline ends. The chain's CDR3 is CASRVGDYGYTF. DNA of the CDR3: TGTGCCAGCCGAGTCGGGGACTATGGCTACACCTTC.

J is TRBJ2-7 and V is TRBV5-6; 9 bases are shared with TRBD1. The CDR3 spans 18 residues. V shed 0 bases, J shed 0 bases, and the junction held 10 bases outside the gene matches. Germline CDR1 SGHDT, CDR2 YYEEEE. This CDR3 is CASSLEGSTGGSSYEQYF. The CDR3 bases are TGTGCCAGCAGCTTGGAGGGTTCGACAGGGGGGAGCTCCTACGAGCAGTACTTC.

The J gene is TRBJ1-5, the V gene TRBV19, with a weak D call TRBD1 (5 bases). V lost 4 bases, J lost 3 bases, and 10 bases lay in between. Germline V CDR1 and CDR2: LNHDA, SQIVND (reference sequence). The CDR3 spans 14 residues. CDR3 sequence: CASSTRQINQPQHF. The DNA for the CDR3 is TGTGCCAGTAGTACCAGACAGATCAATCAGCCCCAGCATTTT.

This chain links TRBV5-1 with TRBJ1-2; 8 bases line up with TRBD1. The CDR3 loop spans 15 amino acids. J was trimmed by 4 bases and V by 3 bases; bases with no gene match: 8. Looked up from germline, CDR1 is SGHRS and CDR2 is YFSETQ. The DNA for the CDR3 is TGCGCCAGCAGCTCTGGGGACAGGACTTTCTATGGCTACACCTTC. As protein: CASSSGDRTFYGYTF.

The chain combines TRBV28 with TRBJ1-6; TRBD1 might be the D (5 bases). V dropped 3 bases and J dropped 8 bases, with 23 bases sitting between them. CDR1 is MDHEN and CDR2 is SYDVKM in the germline V gene. The CDR3 sequence is 18 residues long. The CDR3 spells CASSFSGLRGGTDSPLHF. Written as DNA, the CDR3 is TGTGCCAGCAGTTTCTCCGGTTTGAGGGGAGGGACTGATTCACCCCTCCACTTT.

The V gene is TRBV10-2, the J gene TRBJ1-5; 9 nucleotides agree with TRBD1. CDR1 is WSHSY, CDR2 SAAADI, per germline. The V segment lost 6 bases and the J segment 3 bases; nucleotides outside the gene matches: 9. The CDR3 sequence is 16 residues long. This CDR3 is CASSNEQGADNQPQHF. The DNA for the CDR3 is TGCGCCAGCAGCAACGAACAGGGGGCGGACAATCAGCCCCAGCATTTT.

This sequence joins TRBV7-8 and TRBJ2-3; 10 nucleotides match TRBD2. Germline values: CDR1 SGHVS, CDR2 FQNEAQ. CDR3 length: 17 residues. The junction had 11 bases not matched to a gene; V was cut back by 4 bases and J by 4 bases. Here the CDR3 reads CASSSNRAGGISDTQYF. Here the CDR3 DNA reads TGTGCCAGCAGCTCGAACCGAGCGGGAGGGATTTCAGATACGCAGTATTTT.

V gene TRBV14 combines with J gene TRBJ2-2, with 9 bases fitting TRBD2. V was pared by 3 bases and J by 6 bases, with 5 bases of the junction left unmatched. The germline V gene has CDR1 SGHDN and CDR2 FVKESK. The CDR3 spans 15 residues. The DNA of the CDR3 is TGTGCCAGCAGCCACGGGACTAGCTACGCCGGGGAGCTGTTTTTT. Translating gives CASSHGTSYAGELFF.

The rearrangement joins TRBV11-2 to TRBJ2-7; the D is unclear. Germline V lookup: CDR1 SGHAT, CDR2 FQNNGV. V lost 8 bases and J lost 0, with 17 bases in between. The CDR3 extends over 15 amino acids. The CDR3, as DNA: TGTGCCAGCTCCAGCGTCAATTCTTTCTCCTACGAGCAGTACTTC. Its protein product is CASSSVNSFSYEQYF.

The V gene is TRBV10-2, the J gene TRBJ1-1; D may be TRBD1 (5 bases). Germline V gene sequence: CDR1 WSHSY, CDR2 SAAADI. V gave up 3 bases and J gave up 5 bases, with 10 bases separating them. This CDR3 has 13 amino acids. This CDR3 reads CASSDRGGTEAFF. The DNA for the CDR3 is TGCGCCAGCAGTGACCGGGGGGGGACTGAAGCTTTCTTT.

The chain combines TRBV5-1 with TRBJ1-2, with 8 bases that match TRBD1. Germline V gives CDR1 SGHRS, CDR2 YFSETQ. V dropped 5 bases and J dropped 4; count of bases not matched to a gene: 10. The CDR3 runs to 15 residues. The CDR3 DNA reads as TGCGCCAGCAGGGAAGGACAGGGACAAACCTATGGCTACACCTTC. Translating gives CASREGQGQTYGYTF. The full variable domain, completed using reference TRBV5-1 and TRBJ1-2, is KAGVTQTPRYLIKTRGQQVTLSCSPISGHRSVSWYQQTPGQGLQFLFEYFSETQRNKGNFPGRFSGRQFSNSRSEMNVSTLELGDSALYLCASREGQGQTYGYTFGSGTRLTVV.

This chain joins TRBV5-1 and TRBJ1-2; 7 bases agree with TRBD1. Germline V gene lookup returns CDR1 SGHRS and CDR2 YFSETQ. This CDR3 is 14 amino acids long. V was clipped by 0 bases and J by 7 bases; unmatched bases: 6. The CDR3 sequence: CASSLDRGLSGYTF. The CDR3 bases are TGCGCCAGCAGCTTGGACAGGGGTTTAAGTGGCTACACCTTC.

There are a few counts of this clone. V and J are TRBV7-2 and TRBJ1-2; D is perhaps TRBD1 (5 bases). Trimming took 2 bases from V and 11 from J, leaving 18 bases between them. There are 14 residues in the CDR3. The germline gives CDR1 SGHTA, CDR2 FQGNSA. The CDR3 nucleotides are TGTGCCAGCAGCTTAAATTCGCAGGGATCCCAATACACCTTC. Translation: CASSLNSQGSQYTF.

The chain is built from TRBV28 and TRBJ1-2; 7 nucleotides agree with TRBD1. This CDR3 comprises 16 residues. Trimming removed 6 bases from V and 6 bases from J; junction bases left unmatched: 16. Looked up from germline, CDR1 is MDHEN and CDR2 is SYDVKM. In nucleotides, the CDR3 is TGTGCCAGCAGGAGTGAAGTCGGAAGGGGGCGAAATGGCTACACCTTC. Amino acid sequence: CASRSEVGRGRNGYTF.

This sequence joins TRBV19 and TRBJ1-1, with a weak D call TRBD1 (5 bases). Germline CDR1 and CDR2: LNHDA and SQIVND (reference sequence). Trimming cost V 6 bases and J 1 base, with 12 bases left between them. This CDR3 is built from 14 residues. The CDR3 region has the DNA TGTGCCAGTAGCCCAGGGCGATCGAACACTGAAGCTTTCTTT. Encoded protein: CASSPGRSNTEAFF. The whole variable domain, remainder taken from reference TRBV19 and TRBJ1-1, is DGGITQSPKYLFRKEGQNVTLSCEQNLNHDAMYWYRQDPGQGLRLIYYSQIVNDFQKGDIAEGYSVSREKKESFPLTVTSAQKNPTAFYLCASSPGRSNTEAFFGQGTRLTVV.

V usage is TRBV11-2 and J usage is TRBJ2-1; TRBD2 agrees at 9 bases. V shed 2 bases and J 7 bases; nucleotides not matched to a gene: 12. From germline, CDR1 is SGHAT and CDR2 FQNNGV. This CDR3 region has 17 residues. CDR3 DNA sequence: TGTGCCAGCAGCTTAAGAGGCGGGGGGGACATTAGGAATGAGCAGTTCTTC. Translation gives CASSLRGGGDIRNEQFF.

The CDR3 coding sequence is TGTGCCAGCACGCAACAGGCTCATAGCAATCAGCCCCAGCATTTT. Its translation is CASTQQAHSNQPQHF. The rearrangement uses TRBV2 and TRBJ1-5; TRBD1 is a possible D gene (5 bases). V shed 7 bases and J shed 0 bases, with 13 bases lying between them. The germline gives CDR1 SNHLY, CDR2 FYNNEI. The CDR3 has 15 amino acids.

The V gene is TRBV6-1, the J gene TRBJ2-1; TRBD2 aligns across 8 bases. V was clipped by 2 bases and J by 13 bases; unmatched bases: 13. The V gene's germline CDR1 is MNHNS and CDR2 SASEGT. The CDR3 has 15 residues. In DNA form, the CDR3 reads TGTGCCAGCAGTGAACCGGGACTAGTTCGAAATAAACAGTTCTTC. Its translation: CASSEPGLVRNKQFF.

The chain uses TRBV19 and TRBJ1-5; TRBD1 is a possible D gene (5 bases). Between the trimmed V and J ends, which lost 8 bases and 3 bases, there was a span of 11 bases. The CDR3 length is 13 residues. Per the germline V gene, CDR1 is LNHDA and CDR2 is SQIVND (reference sequence). CDR3: CASVGGNNQPQHF. In DNA form, the CDR3 reads TGTGCCAGTGTCGGGGGGAACAATCAGCCCCAGCATTTT.

The chain has TRBV2 and TRBJ1-5; possibly TRBD1 for D (5 bases). Looked up from germline, CDR1 is SNHLY and CDR2 is FYNNEI. The CDR3 has 14 amino acids. Trimming took off 4 bases at V and 5 bases at J, with 12 bases between the two ends. The chain's CDR3 is CASSAGGSDQPQHF. CDR3 nucleotide sequence: TGTGCCAGCAGTGCGGGGGGAAGCGATCAGCCCCAGCATTTT.

This chain connects TRBV10-2 to TRBJ1-2; 7 nucleotides line up with TRBD1. Germline values: CDR1 WSHSY, CDR2 SAAADI. Germline trimming cut 7 bases from V and 3 bases from J; bases unmatched to any gene: 11. The CDR3 spans 15 residues. The CDR3 DNA follows: TGCGCCAGCACGAACAAACCAGACAGGGACTATGGCTACACCTTC. This sequence encodes CASTNKPDRDYGYTF.